This TCR beta chain derives from a study of CD8 T cells in Susac syndrome. From blood CD8+ and CD4+ T cells, TCR beta sequences were generated. Patients with stable or active relapsing-remitting disease, all of them treatment-naive, made up the multiple sclerosis controls. Negative isolation was used for CD8+ and CD4+ T cells, and FACS enrichment was applied to TEMRA cells. Random hexamers primed reverse transcription of about 0.45 to 1 ug RNA. An immunoSEQ multiplex PCR generated amplified TCR beta CDR3 products spanning 54 Vbeta and 13 Jbeta. TCRdb ran MiXCR on the immunoSEQ multiplex PCR reads and lists one entry per CDR3 protein. This table has a few hundred thousand distinct CDR3 sequences, approximately 85% appearing once. The CDR3 consists of 13 residues. CDR1 is MDHEN and CDR2 is SYDVKM in the germline V gene. V was cut by 6 bases and J by 4 bases, with 12 bases left in between.

The specimen sequenced was CD8+ T cells from PBMCs. The clonotype originates from a human donor with multiple sclerosis. The chain uses TRBV28 and TRBJ1-1; D may be TRBD1 (5 bases). This chain's CDR3 is CASSPGGATEAFF. Here the CDR3 DNA reads TGTGCCAGCAGCCCTGGAGGGGCCACTGAAGCTTTCTTT. Using reference TRBV28 and TRBJ1-1 for the parts outside the CDR3, the full variable domain is DVKVTQSSRYLVKRTGEKVFLECVQDMDHENMFWYRQDPGLGLRLIYFSYDVKMKEKGDIPEGYSVSREKKERFSLILESASTNQTSMYLCASSPGGATEAFFGQGTRLTVV.